Listed below are T cell receptor beta chains from one sample, sequenced in a study of human T cells and chemical hapten exposure. TCRdb re-derived calls from the RACE reads in MiXCR, one entry per CDR3 protein. The sample yields some 300,000 distinct CDR3 sequences, over 5% seen once. Specimen: whole blood, collected in connection with sensitization to the hapten diphenylcyclopropenone (DPC). The receptor set was obtained from a woman between 18 and 29 years old with alopecia areata. Some clones in this sample may be carry-over from other donors' samples. CDR3s include the opening cysteine and the closing phenylalanine or tryptophan. The order of the fields is D gene, V gene, J gene, clone size, CDR3 protein, CDR3 DNA. D genes are given only for firm matches. Some rows have no size entry. The others give once, few or many, or a class for an expanded clone.

TRBD1	TRBV7-8	TRBJ1-1	few	CASTRTRDSEAFF	TGTGCCAGCACCCGTACCCGGGACAGTGAAGCTTTCTTT
-	TRBV24-1	TRBJ2-3	-	CATSDGRSGADTQYF	TGTGCCACCAGTGATGGGAGGAGCGGCGCAGATACGCAGTATTTT
TRBD1	TRBV5-1	TRBJ1-5	-	CASSWGQGTNQPQHF	TGCGCCAGCAGCTGGGGACAGGGAACCAATCAGCCCCAGCATTTT
-	TRBV6-1	TRBJ2-3	few	CASSVTVLDTQYF	TGTGCCAGCAGTGTGACTGTCCTGGATACGCAGTATTTT
-	TRBV10-3	TRBJ2-1	-	CAIRPDIASYNEQFF	TGTGCCATCAGGCCAGACATCGCATCCTACAATGAGCAGTTCTTC
-	TRBV7-2	TRBJ2-3	few	CASSLNQGPDTQYF	TGTGCCAGCAGCTTAAATCAGGGACCAGATACGCAGTATTTT
-	TRBV6-6	TRBJ1-2	many	CASSLGEANYGYTF	TGTGCCAGCAGTTTGGGGGAAGCTAACTATGGCTACACCTTC
-	TRBV6-6	TRBJ2-7	-	CASSYREEQYF	TGTGCCAGCAGTTACAGAGAGGAGCAGTACTTC
-	TRBV12-3/TRBV12-4	TRBJ1-1	many	CASSSGQPRNTEAFF	TGTGCCAGCAGTTCCGGACAGCCTAGGAACACTGAAGCTTTCTTT
TRBD2	TRBV28	TRBJ2-2	-	CASTTLPSGAGELFF	TGTGCCAGCACGACCCTTCCTAGCGGGGCCGGGGAGCTGTTTTTT
-	TRBV6-2/TRBV6-3	TRBJ2-2	-	CASILNSNTGELFF	TGTGCCAGCATCCTAAACTCGAACACCGGGGAGCTGTTTTTT
TRBD1	TRBV4-1	TRBJ1-5	many	CASSRILGQGNQPQHF	TGCGCCAGCAGTCGTATACTGGGACAGGGTAATCAGCCCCAGCATTTT
-	TRBV12-3/TRBV12-4	TRBJ1-2	many	CASSAGKHGYTF	TGTGCCAGCAGTGCTGGGAAGCATGGCTACACCTTC
-	TRBV29-1	TRBJ2-6	many	CSVGRSGRESSGANVLTF	TGCAGCGTTGGGAGGTCAGGCAGGGAAAGCTCTGGGGCCAACGTCCTGACTTTC
-	TRBV6-6	TRBJ1-5	many	CASSPGGGTNQPQHF	TGTGCCAGCAGTCCCGGGGGGGGGACGAATCAGCCCCAGCATTTT
-	TRBV28	TRBJ2-4	many	CATRGENIQYF	TGTGCCACCCGGGGAGAAAACATTCAGTACTTC
-	TRBV7-2	TRBJ1-1	few	CASSPTVINTEAFF	TGTGCCAGCAGCCCGACAGTCATAAACACTGAAGCTTTCTTT
-	TRBV24-1	TRBJ1-2	-	CATQSTGRYGYTF	TGTGCCACCCAAAGCACGGGGAGATATGGCTACACCTTC
-	TRBV28	TRBJ1-5	few	CASNSWTSNQPQHF	TGTGCCAGCAATTCCTGGACGAGCAATCAGCCCCAGCATTTT
-	TRBV2	TRBJ2-2	many	CASSPEDVSGGELFF	TGTGCCAGCAGCCCTGAGGACGTTTCGGGCGGGGAGCTGTTTTTT
-	TRBV18	TRBJ1-1	-	CASSPNSDEAFF	TGTGCCAGCTCACCGAATTCGGACGAAGCTTTCTTT
-	TRBV3-1	TRBJ2-7	few	CASSGLGLVNYEQYF	TGTGCCAGCAGCGGGCTGGGACTGGTAAACTACGAGCAGTACTTC
-	TRBV6-2/TRBV6-3	TRBJ1-4	many	CASKRDTFNEKLFF	TGTGCCTCCAAACGGGACACTTTCAATGAAAAACTGTTTTTT
TRBD2	TRBV27	TRBJ2-3	-	CASSLPSGGTDTQYF	TGTGCCAGCAGTTTACCTAGCGGGGGCACAGATACGCAGTATTTT
-	TRBV5-5	TRBJ1-2	-	CASSLAGLEDGYTF	TGTGCCAGCAGCTTGGCCGGTCTAGAAGATGGCTACACCTTC
-	TRBV4-2	TRBJ1-2	-	CASSQGSGDTGSYGYTF	TGTGCCAGCAGCCAGGGTTCGGGGGATACAGGGAGCTATGGCTACACCTTC
-	TRBV7-3	TRBJ2-3	many	CASSLRSSPDTQYF	TGTGCCAGCAGCTTACGGAGTTCCCCAGATACGCAGTATTTT
-	TRBV4-1	TRBJ1-1	-	CASSQDWGMNTEAFF	TGCGCCAGCAGCCAAGATTGGGGCATGAACACTGAAGCTTTCTTT
TRBD2	TRBV7-9	TRBJ2-5	many	CASSFGGGAEETQYF	TGTGCCAGCAGCTTCGGCGGGGGGGCCGAAGAGACCCAGTACTTC
TRBD1	TRBV28	TRBJ2-7	-	CASSSAGTGGGDEQYF	TGTGCCAGCAGTTCCGCCGGGACAGGGGGCGGAGACGAGCAGTACTTC
TRBD1	TRBV11-2	TRBJ2-1	-	CASSSLGTGGFNEQFF	TGTGCCAGCAGCTCACTTGGGACAGGGGGTTTCAATGAGCAGTTCTTC
-	TRBV12-3/TRBV12-4	TRBJ2-4	-	CASTTAGALAKNIQYF	TGTGCCAGCACTACAGCAGGGGCTTTAGCCAAAAACATTCAGTACTTC
TRBD2	TRBV10-3	TRBJ2-3	few	CAISSSGGAGTDTQYF	TGTGCCATTTCAAGTAGCGGGGGGGCTGGCACAGATACGCAGTATTTT
TRBD1	TRBV29-1	TRBJ2-7	many	CSVLLDRGSYEQYF	TGCAGCGTTCTGTTGGACAGGGGGTCCTACGAGCAGTACTTC
-	TRBV12-3/TRBV12-4	TRBJ1-6	-	CASSLGRDNSPLHF	TGTGCCAGCAGTTTAGGCCGGGATAATTCACCCCTCCACTTT
TRBD1	TRBV3-1	TRBJ1-5	-	CASSAGQGLSQPQHF	TGTGCCAGCAGCGCTGGACAGGGTCTCAGCCAGCCCCAGCATTTT
-	TRBV4-3	TRBJ1-5	many	CASSPQFQEGNQPQHF	TGCGCCAGCAGCCCCCAATTTCAGGAGGGCAATCAGCCCCAGCATTTT
-	TRBV6-5	TRBJ2-3	many	CASSVKMITYDTQYF	TGTGCCAGCAGTGTGAAGATGATCACATACGATACGCAGTATTTT
-	TRBV20-1	TRBJ2-3	many	CSASRSTDTQYF	TGCAGTGCTAGCCGGAGCACAGATACGCAGTATTTT
-	TRBV5-1	TRBJ1-1	few	CASSADGRVGEAFF	TGCGCCAGCAGCGCCGACGGAAGAGTGGGTGAAGCTTTCTTT
-	TRBV28	TRBJ1-1	many	CASSLSEWNTEAFF	TGTGCCAGCAGTCTCTCTGAATGGAACACTGAAGCTTTCTTT
-	TRBV25-1	TRBJ1-1	few	CASRIQGYTEAFF	TGTGCCAGCAGGATACAGGGTTACACTGAAGCTTTCTTT
TRBD2	TRBV7-2	TRBJ2-7	many	CASSNKRGGPYEQYF	TGTGCCAGCAGCAACAAGCGGGGGGGCCCGTACGAGCAGTACTTC
-	TRBV27	TRBJ2-2	few	CASTGAANTGELFF	TGTGCCAGCACCGGGGCAGCGAACACCGGGGAGCTGTTTTTT
-	TRBV6-5	TRBJ2-7	-	CATFPGASSYEQYF	TGTGCCACCTTCCCAGGCGCGAGCTCCTACGAGCAGTACTTC
TRBD1	TRBV3-1	TRBJ1-6	many	CASSQEGTGGSPLHF	TGTGCCAGCAGCCAAGAGGGGACAGGCGGCTCACCCCTCCACTTT
TRBD1	TRBV7-2	TRBJ1-4	-	CASSTYRGRNEKLFF	TGTGCCAGCAGCACCTACAGGGGCCGTAATGAAAAACTGTTTTTT
-	TRBV5-5	TRBJ1-4	many	CASSFWGSNEKLFF	TGTGCCAGCAGCTTTTGGGGGAGTAATGAAAAACTGTTTTTT
TRBD2	TRBV12-3/TRBV12-4	TRBJ2-7	many	CASSPDPGLAAYEQYF	TGTGCCAGCAGTCCGGACCCGGGACTAGCGGCTTACGAGCAGTACTTC
-	TRBV7-9	TRBJ2-7	many	CASSLAALQVTYEQYF	TGTGCCAGCAGCTTAGCGGCACTTCAGGTAACCTACGAGCAGTACTTC
-	TRBV6-1	TRBJ2-5	-	CASSVQYQETQYF	TGTGCCAGCAGTGTTCAGTACCAAGAGACCCAGTACTTC